This TCR beta chain was documented in a study of T cells in tuberculosis. Whole-study context: The T cells targeted glucose monomycolate, a mycobacterial lipid, via CD1B.

This table comes from immunoSEQ multiplex PCR, and its TCRdb copy is limited to in-frame clones, with some not included. The sample lists roughly 34,000 clones, nearly 97% seen once, with less than 2.5% in the top ten. The ends were cut back, 5 bases at V and 7 bases at J, with 15 bases in the middle. In germline, CDR1 is SGHTA, CDR2 FQGNSA. This CDR3 has 14 residues. Tuberculin skin test and IGRA determined adolescents' latent tuberculosis status at entry. Unsorted cryopreserved PBMC were sequenced, averaging around 100,000 T cells per clinical donor. About this clone: The antigen remains unidentified.

Notes on the study in general: Shorter CDR3-alpha in active tuberculosis partly drove smaller distances.

The sample was PBMCs. This chain uses TRBV7-2 with TRBJ2-1; TRBD2 might be the D (6 bases). The sequence was collected from a donor between 10 and 35 years old with latent tuberculosis or without tuberculosis infection. CDR3 residues: CASSRVGLLNEQFF. The CDR3 DNA follows: TGTGCCAGCAGCCGAGTGGGACTTCTTAATGAGCAGTTCTTC. The full variable domain, in which reference TRBV7-2 and TRBJ2-1 provide the parts outside the CDR3, is GAGVSQSPSNKVTEKGKDVELRCDPISGHTALYWYRQSLGQGLEFLIYFQGNSAPDKSGLPSDRFSAERTGGSVSTLTIQRTQQEDSAVYLCASSRVGLLNEQFFGPGTRLTVL.